Sequencing of this TCR beta chain was carried out in a study of cytomegalovirus exposure and HLA in healthy donors. The primer mix had 60 Vbeta and 13 Jbeta primers. In the original processing: An analysis performed later counted about 80 million unique TCR beta chains (around 9.9 million of them shared). The assay was immunoSEQ multiplex PCR, and TCRdb's table has in-frame clones only and misses some. V, J and clone size are taken as reported in that table, and D and trimming were inferred from the DNA itself. This sample yields around 67,000 clones, of which around 61% are seen a single time; more than 2.5% belongs to the top ten. Study-wide results and limits: Using the classifier, cytomegalovirus status was reportedly diagnosed with high specificity and sensitivity. Follow-up analysis found HLA locus-dependent TCR association rates, highest for DRB1 and lowest for HLA-C.

Worth noting for this clone: Its antigen is unknown.

CDR3 length: 19 amino acids. Trimming shortened V by 1 base and J by 0 bases, and 21 bases separated the two germline ends. Germline V gene lookup returns CDR1 LNHNV and CDR2 YYDKDF (reference sequence). The clonotype comes from a woman aged 50 to 65 in good health and CMV-seronegative. The chain couples TRBV15 to TRBJ1-1; perhaps TRBD1 as D (5 bases). The sequenced sample was PBMCs. The CDR3 loop is CATSRGSVQGSFMNTEAFF. For the CDR3, the DNA is TGTGCCACCAGCAGAGGGTCGGTCCAGGGAAGTTTCATGAACACTGAAGCTTTCTTT.